One sample yielded the 21 T cell receptor beta chains listed below, sequenced in a study of cytomegalovirus exposure and HLA in healthy donors. PCR employed 60 Vbeta and 13 Jbeta primers. Assay used: immunoSEQ multiplex PCR; TCRdb lists only in-frame clones, some missing. The sample records some 130,000 clones, 70% to 85% being singletons. Material for sequencing was PBMCs. These receptors came from a woman aged 45-65 years in good health and CMV-seropositive.

The chain couples TRBV30 to TRBJ1-2; D is possibly TRBD1 (5 bases). The V end was cut by 2 bases, the J end by 3 bases, with 16 bases between. The CDR3 spans 15 residues. CDR1 is GTSNPN and CDR2 is SVGIG in the germline V gene (reference sequence). The CDR3 DNA sequence: TGTGCCTGGAGTAGGTTACGGGGGTCGGACTATGGCTACACCTTC. It yields the protein CAWSRLRGSDYGYTF.

The rearrangement links TRBV12-1 to TRBJ2-7; TRBD2 is taken as the D call from the table, unchecked against the DNA. TRBV12-1 corresponds to a pseudogene. There are 14 residues in the CDR3. The CDR3 loop is CASSGGSSSYEQYF. The CDR3 DNA sequence: TGTGCCAGCAGCGGCGGGTCGAGCTCCTACGAGCAGTACTTC.

The chain combines TRBV7-2 with TRBJ1-2; the match to TRBD1 covers 7 bases. CDR3 length equals 13 residues. In germline, CDR1 is SGHTA, CDR2 FQGNSA. The V segment lost 4 bases and the J segment 2 bases; nucleotides outside the gene matches: 1. The CDR3 region is CASSSGQNYGYTF. CDR3 sequence (DNA): TGTGCCAGCAGCTCGGGACAGAACTATGGCTACACCTTC.

V and J are TRBV30 and TRBJ1-3, with a weak D call TRBD1 (6 bases). V gave up 3 bases and J gave up 2 bases, with 8 bases separating them. Looked up from germline, CDR1 is GTSNPN and CDR2 is SVGIG (reference sequence). This CDR3 has 13 residues. The CDR3 DNA reads TGTGCCTGGAGCAGGGGAGCTGGAAACACCATATATTTT. It specifies CAWSRGAGNTIYF.

The V call is TRBV4-3, the J call TRBJ2-1; 7 bases are a match to TRBD2. Unmatched junction bases numbered 3, after V lost 3 bases and J lost 10 bases. The germline V gene encodes CDR1 LGHNA and CDR2 YSLEER. The CDR3 runs to 12 residues. CDR3 loop: CASSHVRGEQFF. The CDR3, as DNA: TGCGCCAGCAGCCACGTGCGGGGGGAGCAGTTCTTC.

This clone was detected only a few times. The rearrangement uses TRBV6-1 and TRBJ2-7; no firm D call. The V end lost 5 bases, the J end lost 2 bases, and 13 bases lay between the germline ends. There are 14 residues in the CDR3. CDR1 is MNHNS, CDR2 SASEGT, per germline. CDR3 sequence (DNA): TGTGCCAGCAGTAGGCCAGACTCTACCTACGAGCAGTACTTC. It codes for CASSRPDSTYEQYF.

The gene calls are TRBV30 and TRBJ2-5; TRBD2 matches at 10 bases. In germline, CDR1 is GTSNPN, CDR2 SVGIG (reference sequence). The CDR3 loop spans 15 amino acids. Trimming cost V 3 bases and J 2 bases; bases outside gene matches: 6. The CDR3 spells CAWSQTSGTQETQYF. CDR3 nucleotide sequence: TGTGCCTGGAGCCAAACTAGCGGGACACAAGAGACCCAGTACTTC.

The chain carries TRBV19 and TRBJ1-1; D might be TRBD1 (5 bases). Trimming left V 7 bases short and J 4 bases short, with 19 bases between. Germline assignment: CDR1 LNHDA and CDR2 SQIVND (reference sequence). CDR3 length: 15 amino acids. The CDR3 DNA reads as TGTGCCAGTATTCCTAGGGGAAGTTTGTCCACTGAAGCTTTCTTT. Translation: CASIPRGSLSTEAFF.

The chain carries TRBV30 and TRBJ1-4; perhaps TRBD1 as D (5 bases). Germline CDR1 is GTSNPN and CDR2 is SVGIG (reference sequence). This CDR3 spans 17 amino acids. Trimming left V 2 bases short and J 3 bases short, with 19 bases between. As DNA, the CDR3 is TGTGCCTGGAGTCCACCGGTGGTAGGGGCCGCTAATGAAAAACTGTTTTTT. This translates into CAWSPPVVGAANEKLFF.

The chain uses TRBV5-1 and TRBJ2-1; D gene uncertain. Germline V gene data show CDR1 as SGHRS and CDR2 as YFSETQ. The CDR3 extends over 13 amino acids. Trimming removed 6 bases from V and 4 bases from J, with 11 bases in between. In DNA form, the CDR3 reads TGCGCCAGCACCCCGTCCGTGTACAATGAGCAGTTCTTC. Translation gives CASTPSVYNEQFF.

V gene TRBV7-2 combines with J gene TRBJ1-1, with D unclear. Trimming left V 5 bases short and J 5 bases short, with 15 bases between. CDR3 size: 14 residues. Germline lookup yields CDR1 SGHTA and CDR2 FQGNSA. The CDR3 DNA is TGTGCCAGCAGCCTTACGGCGGGGATGACTGAAGCTTTCTTT. This gives the protein CASSLTAGMTEAFF.

The CDR3 region is CASSLFSYEQYF. CDR3 DNA: TGCGCCAGCAGCTTGTTCTCCTACGAGCAGTACTTC. The V gene is TRBV5-1, the J gene TRBJ2-5; D gene uncertain. The J call may be incorrect, as the DNA end agrees better with TRBJ2-7. Germline V CDR1 and CDR2: SGHRS, YFSETQ. The CDR3 loop spans 12 amino acids.

The V and J genes are TRBV7-2 and TRBJ2-7; possible D gene TRBD1, 5 bases. This CDR3 spans 14 amino acids. The V and J ends lost 1 base and 4 bases respectively, with 11 bases between them. The germline CDR1 and CDR2 sequences are SGHTA and FQGNSA. CDR3 in amino acids: CASSLDWTHYEQYF. In DNA form, the CDR3 reads TGTGCCAGCAGCTTAGATTGGACACATTACGAGCAGTACTTC. Complete variable domain (other parts from reference TRBV7-2 and TRBJ2-7): GAGVSQSPSNKVTEKGKDVELRCDPISGHTALYWYRQSLGQGLEFLIYFQGNSAPDKSGLPSDRFSAERTGGSVSTLTIQRTQQEDSAVYLCASSLDWTHYEQYFGPGTRLTVT.

V is TRBV7-2 and J is TRBJ1-1; possible D gene TRBD1, 6 bases. Per germline, CDR1 SGHTA and CDR2 FQGNSA. The CDR3 is made up of 15 amino acids. V lost 5 bases, J lost 1 base, and 14 bases lay in between. CDR3 sequence: CASSEQPGQNTEAFF. CDR3 coding DNA: TGTGCCAGCAGCGAGCAACCGGGACAGAACACTGAAGCTTTCTTT.

This chain joins TRBV6-1 and TRBJ2-2; D gene uncertain. Germline CDR1 and CDR2: MNHNS and SASEGT. The V end lost 8 bases, the J end lost 3 bases, and 13 bases lay between the germline ends. The CDR3 sequence is 14 residues long. CDR3 DNA: TGTGCCAGCTGCAGGAAACGAGACACCGGGGAGCTGTTTTTT. This gives the protein CASCRKRDTGELFF.

The rearrangement links TRBV7-9 to TRBJ1-2; 10 nucleotides line up with TRBD1. From germline, CDR1 is SEHNR and CDR2 FQNEAQ (reference sequence). With 6 bases clipped from V and 5 bases from J, the junction kept 12 bases outside the gene matches. This CDR3 contains 16 residues. This CDR3 reads CASSPPLRTGGYGYTF. CDR3 nucleotides: TGTGCCAGCAGTCCCCCTCTCAGGACAGGGGGTTATGGCTACACCTTC.

This clone has just one count. The rearrangement uses TRBV12-5 and TRBJ2-3; 7 bases agree with TRBD1. The CDR3 runs 14 residues. J gave up 1 base and V 6 bases, and 4 bases lay outside the gene matches. CDR1 is LGHNT, CDR2 FRNRAP, per germline. Written as DNA, the CDR3 is TGTGCTAGTGGCCTCGGGACAGGCACAGATACGCAGTATTTT. This translates into CASGLGTGTDTQYF.

The rearrangement joins TRBV6-4 to TRBJ1-1; D is undetermined. The CDR3 totals 14 residues. The germline V gene has CDR1 MRHNA and CDR2 SNTAGT. V lost 6 bases, J lost 3 bases, and 14 bases lay in between. The CDR3 loop reads CASRLTGDDTEAFF. The CDR3 DNA reads as TGTGCCAGCAGATTGACCGGAGACGACACTGAAGCTTTCTTT.

In nucleotides, the CDR3 is TGCGCCAGCAGCCCCACCCGGACAGGGGAAATTCAGCCCCAGCATTTT. Translation gives CASSPTRTGEIQPQHF. This chain uses TRBV10-1 with TRBJ1-5, with TRBD1 matching over 9 bases. The CDR3 totals 16 residues. The J segment lost 6 bases and the V segment lost 6 bases, leaving 12 bases of the junction unmatched. Germline-derived CDR1 and CDR2 are WNHNN and SYGVQD (reference sequence).

J is TRBJ2-1 and V is TRBV20-1; tentatively, D is TRBD1 (6 bases). The germline gives CDR1 DFQATT, CDR2 SNEGSKA (reference sequence). V shed 7 bases and J shed 11 bases, with 15 bases lying between them. This CDR3 region has 11 residues. CDR3 sequence reads: CSGVHREKQFF. The CDR3 DNA reads as TGCAGTGGAGTCCACAGGGAAAAGCAGTTCTTC.

Written as DNA, the CDR3 is TGTGCCAGCAAGATCATGGGCGCATCCCTATTCGAGCAGTACTTC. Amino acid sequence: CASKIMGASLFEQYF. The chain carries TRBV28 and TRBJ2-7, with D unclear. The CDR3 runs to 15 residues. Trimming left V 7 bases short and J 6 bases short, with 22 bases between. The germline V gene has CDR1 MDHEN and CDR2 SYDVKM.